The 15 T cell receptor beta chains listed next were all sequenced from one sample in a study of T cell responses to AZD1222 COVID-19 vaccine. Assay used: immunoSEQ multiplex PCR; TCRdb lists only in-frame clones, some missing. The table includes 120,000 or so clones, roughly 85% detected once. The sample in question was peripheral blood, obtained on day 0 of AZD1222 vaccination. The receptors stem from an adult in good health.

DNA for the CDR3: TGTGCCACCAGTGATACCCACAATGAGCAGTTCTTC. Its protein is CATSDTHNEQFF. The chain has TRBV24-1 and TRBJ2-1; D is undetermined. This CDR3 comprises 12 residues. Germline-derived CDR1 and CDR2 are KGHDR and SFDVKD. Between the trimmed V and J ends, which lost 3 bases and 5 bases, there was a span of 4 bases.

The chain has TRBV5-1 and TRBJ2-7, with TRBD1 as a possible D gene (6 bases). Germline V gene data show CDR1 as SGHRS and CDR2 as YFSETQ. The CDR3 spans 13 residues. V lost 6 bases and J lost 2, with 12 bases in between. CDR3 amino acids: CASNRDTTYEQYF. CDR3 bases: TGCGCCAGCAACCGGGACACGACCTACGAGCAGTACTTC.

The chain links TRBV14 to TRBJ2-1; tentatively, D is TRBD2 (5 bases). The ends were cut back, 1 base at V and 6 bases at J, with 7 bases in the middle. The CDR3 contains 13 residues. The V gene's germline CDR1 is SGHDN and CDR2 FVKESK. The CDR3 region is CASSQVRANEQFF. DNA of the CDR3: TGTGCCAGCAGCCAAGTGAGGGCCAATGAGCAGTTCTTC.

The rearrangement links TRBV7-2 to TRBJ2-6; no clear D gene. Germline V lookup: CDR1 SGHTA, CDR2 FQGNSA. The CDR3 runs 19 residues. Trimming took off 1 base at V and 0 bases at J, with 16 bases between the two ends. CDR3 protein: CASSLVGELRASGANVLTF. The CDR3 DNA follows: TGTGCCAGCAGCTTAGTAGGAGAATTACGAGCCTCTGGGGCCAACGTCCTGACTTTC. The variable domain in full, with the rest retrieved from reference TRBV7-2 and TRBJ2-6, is GAGVSQSPSNKVTEKGKDVELRCDPISGHTALYWYRQSLGQGLEFLIYFQGNSAPDKSGLPSDRFSAERTGGSVSTLTIQRTQQEDSAVYLCASSLVGELRASGANVLTFGAGSRLTVL.

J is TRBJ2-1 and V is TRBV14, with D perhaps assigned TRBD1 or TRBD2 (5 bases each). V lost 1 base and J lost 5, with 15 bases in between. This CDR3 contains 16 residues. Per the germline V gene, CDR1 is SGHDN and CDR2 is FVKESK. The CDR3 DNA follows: TGTGCCAGCAGCCAAGCCGGGACGCTGGGGGACAATGAGCAGTTCTTC. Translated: CASSQAGTLGDNEQFF.

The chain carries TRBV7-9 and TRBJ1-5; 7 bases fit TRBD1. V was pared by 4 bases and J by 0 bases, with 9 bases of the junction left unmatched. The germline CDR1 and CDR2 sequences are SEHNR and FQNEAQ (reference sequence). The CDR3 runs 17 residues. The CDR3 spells CASSYGTATHSNQPQHF. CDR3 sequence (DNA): TGTGCCAGCAGCTATGGGACAGCCACCCATAGCAATCAGCCCCAGCATTTT.

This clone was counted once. The CDR3 nucleotides are TGTGCCAGCATGGCCCCACAGGGTTGGACTGAAGCTTTCTTT. Residues: CASMAPQGWTEAFF. The chain links TRBV28 to TRBJ1-1; TRBD1 is a possible D gene (6 bases). The CDR3 totals 14 residues. CDR1 is MDHEN and CDR2 is SYDVKM in the germline V gene. The germline V and J ends were trimmed by 7 bases and 5 bases, with 17 bases remaining between them. Full variable domain (outside the CDR3, taken from reference TRBV28 and TRBJ1-1): DVKVTQSSRYLVKRTGEKVFLECVQDMDHENMFWYRQDPGLGLRLIYFSYDVKMKEKGDIPEGYSVSREKKERFSLILESASTNQTSMYLCASMAPQGWTEAFFGQGTRLTVV.

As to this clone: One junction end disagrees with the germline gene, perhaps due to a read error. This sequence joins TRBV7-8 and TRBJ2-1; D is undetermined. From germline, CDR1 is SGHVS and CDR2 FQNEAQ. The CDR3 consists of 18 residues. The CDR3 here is CASSLDPPWRAHYNEQFF. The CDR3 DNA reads TGTGCCAGCAGTTTAGATCCACCCTGGCGTGCCCACTACAATGAGCAGTTCTTC.

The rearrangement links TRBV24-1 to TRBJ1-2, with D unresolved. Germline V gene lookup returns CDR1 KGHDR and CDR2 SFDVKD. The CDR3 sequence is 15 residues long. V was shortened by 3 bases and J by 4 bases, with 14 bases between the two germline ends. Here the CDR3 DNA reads TGTGCCACCAGTGATGGCCCCTACAGCCTCTATGGCTACACCTTC. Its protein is CATSDGPYSLYGYTF.

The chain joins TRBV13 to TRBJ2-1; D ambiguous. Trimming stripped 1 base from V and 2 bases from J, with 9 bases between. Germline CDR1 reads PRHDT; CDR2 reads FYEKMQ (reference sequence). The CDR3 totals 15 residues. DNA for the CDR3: TGTGCCAGCAGCTTAGCGCAGGTCCCCTACAATGAGCAGTTCTTC. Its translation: CASSLAQVPYNEQFF.

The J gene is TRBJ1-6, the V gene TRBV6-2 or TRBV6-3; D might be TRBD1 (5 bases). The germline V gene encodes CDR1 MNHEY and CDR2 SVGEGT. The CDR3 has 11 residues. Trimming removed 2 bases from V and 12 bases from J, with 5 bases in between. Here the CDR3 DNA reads TGTGCCAGCAGTTACCAGGGACCCCTCCACTTT. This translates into CASSYQGPLHF.

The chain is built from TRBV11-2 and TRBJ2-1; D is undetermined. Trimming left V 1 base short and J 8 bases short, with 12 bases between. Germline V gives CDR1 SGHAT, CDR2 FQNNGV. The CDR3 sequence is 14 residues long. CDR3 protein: CASSLGPTSDEQFF. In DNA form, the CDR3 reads TGTGCCAGCAGCTTAGGTCCGACATCCGATGAGCAGTTCTTC.

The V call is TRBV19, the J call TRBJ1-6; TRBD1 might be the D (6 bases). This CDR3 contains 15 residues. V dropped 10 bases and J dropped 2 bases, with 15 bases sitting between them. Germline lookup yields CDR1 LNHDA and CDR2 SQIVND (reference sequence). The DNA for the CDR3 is TGTGCCACCGCTACCGGGACACCCTATAATTCACCCCTCCACTTT. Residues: CATATGTPYNSPLHF. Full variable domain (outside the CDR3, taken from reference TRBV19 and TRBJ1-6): DGGITQSPKYLFRKEGQNVTLSCEQNLNHDAMYWYRQDPGQGLRLIYYSQIVNDFQKGDIAEGYSVSREKKESFPLTVTSAQKNPTAFYLCATATGTPYNSPLHFGNGTRLTVT.

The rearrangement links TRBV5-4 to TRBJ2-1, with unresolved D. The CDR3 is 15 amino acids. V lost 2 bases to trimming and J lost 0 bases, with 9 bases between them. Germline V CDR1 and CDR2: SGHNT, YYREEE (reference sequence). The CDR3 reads CASSFPVSSYNEQFF. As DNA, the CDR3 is TGTGCCAGCAGCTTTCCCGTTAGCTCCTACAATGAGCAGTTCTTC.

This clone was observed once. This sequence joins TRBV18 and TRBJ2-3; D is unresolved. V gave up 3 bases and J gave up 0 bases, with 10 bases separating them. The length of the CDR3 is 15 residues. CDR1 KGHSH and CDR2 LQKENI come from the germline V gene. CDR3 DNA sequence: TGTGCCAGCTCACCCCCAGCCTCTAGCACAGATACGCAGTATTTT. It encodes CASSPPASSTDTQYF.